The 29 T cell receptor beta chains presented below share a single source sample, sequenced in a study of cytomegalovirus exposure and HLA in healthy donors. The primer mix had 60 Vbeta and 13 Jbeta primers. TCRdb keeps only in-frame clones here, not all; method: immunoSEQ multiplex PCR. The sample includes 90,000 to 150,000 clones, over 75% seen only once; the top ten take 1.5%. The sample taken for sequencing was PBMCs. These receptors originate from a woman aged 18-29 years in good health and CMV-seronegative.

The rearrangement links TRBV5-4 to TRBJ2-7, with D possibly being TRBD1 (6 bases). The germline CDR1 and CDR2 sequences are SGHNT and YYREEE (reference sequence). V lost 2 bases to trimming and J lost 1 base, with 10 bases between them. This CDR3 region has 14 residues. The CDR3 protein is CASSFRTDSYEQYF. The CDR3 DNA is TGTGCCAGCAGCTTTAGGACAGATTCCTACGAGCAGTACTTC.

The V gene is TRBV29-1, the J gene TRBJ1-4; D ambiguous. The CDR3 is made up of 14 amino acids. V was pared by 6 bases and J by 2 bases, with 13 bases between. CDR1 SQVTM and CDR2 ANQGSEA come from the germline V gene. The CDR3 sequence is CSVLDTGTNEKLFF. Here the CDR3 DNA reads TGCAGCGTCCTGGATACGGGGACTAATGAAAAACTGTTTTTT. The full variable domain, completed using reference TRBV29-1 and TRBJ1-4, is SAVISQKPSRDICQRGTSLTIQCQVDSQVTMMFWYRQQPGQSLTLIATANQGSEATYESGFVIDKFPISRPNLTFSTLTVSNMSPEDSSIYLCSVLDTGTNEKLFFGSGTQLSVL.

This chain links TRBV4-3 with TRBJ2-1; D not resolved. CDR1 is LGHNA, CDR2 YSLEER, per germline. The CDR3 sequence is 12 residues long. The V end was cut by 0 bases, the J end by 10 bases, with 7 bases between. The DNA for the CDR3 is TGCGCCAGCAGCCAAGATGGAGAGGAGCAGTTCTTC. It specifies CASSQDGEEQFF.

The rearrangement links TRBV27 to TRBJ1-1; D perhaps matches TRBD1 (6 bases). Germline V gives CDR1 MNHEY, CDR2 SMNVEV (reference sequence). V dropped 3 bases and J dropped 4 bases, with 9 bases sitting between them. The CDR3 has 13 residues. The DNA for the CDR3 is TGTGCCAGCAGTTTGGCAGGGGTCACTGAAGCTTTCTTT. This codes for CASSLAGVTEAFF.

The rearrangement links TRBV11-2 to TRBJ1-5; 9 positions agree with TRBD1. Germline CDR1 and CDR2: SGHAT and FQNNGV. The CDR3 is made up of 15 amino acids. The J segment lost 13 bases and the V segment lost 1 base, leaving 11 bases of the junction unmatched. Written as DNA, the CDR3 is TGTGCCAGCAGCTTAGGGCTGTGGGATGGGACAGGGCAGCATTTT. It translates to CASSLGLWDGTGQHF.

The J gene is TRBJ2-4, the V gene TRBV7-8; a possible D gene is TRBD1 (6 bases). The CDR3 spans 14 residues. Germline V gene data show CDR1 as SGHVS and CDR2 as FQNEAQ. Between the trimmed V and J ends, which lost 5 bases and 8 bases, there was a span of 16 bases. CDR3 sequence reads: CASSPLGTWDIQYF. The DNA for the CDR3 is TGTGCCAGCAGCCCCCTGGGGACATGGGACATTCAGTACTTC.

This sequence joins TRBV5-1 and TRBJ2-7, with D unresolved. CDR3 size: 15 residues. Per the germline V gene, CDR1 is SGHRS and CDR2 is YFSETQ. Trimming shortened V by 3 bases and J by 3 bases, and 16 bases separated the two germline ends. The CDR3: CASSSLYLDGYEQYF. For the CDR3, the DNA is TGCGCCAGCAGCTCCTTATATCTAGACGGCTACGAGCAGTACTTC.

This clone was detected only once. The rearrangement links TRBV15 to TRBJ2-5; D ambiguous. This CDR3 region has 13 residues. Trimming took 2 bases from V and 6 from J, leaving 10 bases between them. CDR1 and CDR2 (germline): LNHNV, YYDKDF (reference sequence). Here the CDR3 DNA reads TGTGCCACCAGCAGACGAATAGAGAAGACCCAGTACTTC. The encoded protein is CATSRRIEKTQYF. Variable domain in full (rest from reference TRBV15 and TRBJ2-5): DAMVIQNPRYQVTQFGKPVTLSCSQTLNHNVMYWYQQKSSQAPKLLFHYYDKDFNNEADTPDNFQSRRPNTSFCFLDIRSPGLGDTAMYLCATSRRIEKTQYFGPGTRLLVL.

The chain carries TRBV6-4 and TRBJ2-2; 9 positions match TRBD1. Per the germline V gene, CDR1 is MRHNA and CDR2 is SNTAGT. There are 15 residues in the CDR3. With V trimmed by 6 bases and J by 5 bases, 7 bases remained unmatched. The CDR3 spells CASSLGTGRTGELFF. In nucleotides, the CDR3 is TGTGCCAGCAGCCTCGGGACAGGGCGGACCGGGGAGCTGTTTTTT.

The chain joins TRBV19 to TRBJ2-7; D not certain. CDR1 and CDR2 (germline): LNHDA, SQIVND (reference sequence). Trimming left V 5 bases short and J 7 bases short, with 15 bases between. This CDR3 is built from 13 residues. Written as DNA, the CDR3 is TGTGCCAGTAGTCCTACACTATACGTAGAGCAGTACTTC. Encoded protein: CASSPTLYVEQYF.

This rearrangement joins TRBV6-6 to TRBJ1-2; perhaps TRBD1 as D (5 bases). The CDR3 runs to 13 residues. Looked up from germline, CDR1 is MNHNY and CDR2 is SVGAGI (reference sequence). V dropped 4 bases and J dropped 1 base, with 7 bases sitting between them. The CDR3 sequence: CASSLGLNYGYTF. The CDR3 DNA follows: TGTGCCAGCAGTTTGGGACTTAACTATGGCTACACCTTC.

The chain recombines TRBV7-9 with TRBJ1-2; D is ambiguous. The CDR3 is made up of 14 amino acids. Germline CDR1 and CDR2: SEHNR and FQNEAQ (reference sequence). Trimming pared 1 base from V and 1 base from J, leaving 7 bases between. The CDR3 reads CASSLVTDNYGYTF. The DNA for the CDR3 is TGTGCCAGCAGCTTAGTAACAGATAACTATGGCTACACCTTC.

In this sample, this clone turned up once. The J gene is TRBJ2-7, the V gene TRBV10-2, with TRBD1 identical over 8 bases. V shed 2 bases and J 5 bases; nucleotides not matched to a gene: 11. The CDR3 sequence is 16 residues long. The germline V gene encodes CDR1 WSHSY and CDR2 SAAADI. CDR3 sequence reads: CASSEKVRTGRHEQYF. The CDR3 bases are TGCGCCAGCAGTGAGAAGGTACGGACAGGGAGGCACGAGCAGTACTTC.

The chain recombines TRBV10-2 with TRBJ1-5, with 7 bases fitting TRBD1. The CDR3 has 16 residues. Germline V CDR1 and CDR2: WSHSY, SAAADI. Losses at the gene ends were 3 bases for V and 7 bases for J; bases not matched to a gene: 12. Written as DNA, the CDR3 is TGCGCCAGCAGTGAATCGAGGGGGCCCGTAGACCAGCCCCAGCATTTT. Translation: CASSESRGPVDQPQHF.

The genes are TRBV19 and TRBJ2-1; tentative D call: TRBD2 (5 bases). The CDR3 has 17 residues. Germline V gives CDR1 LNHDA, CDR2 SQIVND (reference sequence). Trimming stripped 10 bases from V and 0 bases from J, with 22 bases between. The CDR3 here is CATKGERGLTSYNEQFF. The CDR3 DNA reads as TGTGCCACCAAAGGAGAGCGAGGGCTGACCTCCTACAATGAGCAGTTCTTC. The full variable domain, its missing parts supplied by reference TRBV19 and TRBJ2-1, is DGGITQSPKYLFRKEGQNVTLSCEQNLNHDAMYWYRQDPGQGLRLIYYSQIVNDFQKGDIAEGYSVSREKKESFPLTVTSAQKNPTAFYLCATKGERGLTSYNEQFFGPGTRLTVL.

The chain has TRBV30 and TRBJ1-1; TRBD1 is a possible D gene (5 bases). V was cut by 0 bases and J by 3 bases, with 11 bases left in between. CDR1 GTSNPN and CDR2 SVGIG come from the germline V gene (reference sequence). The CDR3 loop spans 14 amino acids. The CDR3 is CAWSVRGGYTEAFF. The CDR3 coding sequence is TGTGCCTGGAGTGTACGGGGGGGGTACACTGAAGCTTTCTTT.

V gene TRBV9 combines with J gene TRBJ1-1, with D maybe TRBD1 (6 bases). The length of the CDR3 is 14 residues. Germline loops: CDR1 SGDLS, CDR2 YYNGEE. With 2 bases removed from V and 1 base from J, the gap between germline ends came to 9 bases. The CDR3 sequence: CASSVQGQNTEAFF. CDR3 DNA sequence: TGTGCCAGCAGCGTCCAGGGACAGAACACTGAAGCTTTCTTT.

The sample holds a few counts of this clone. The V gene is TRBV6-5, the J gene TRBJ1-5; no clear D. The CDR3 runs to 11 residues. CDR1 and CDR2 from the germline V gene are MNHEY and SVGAGI. V lost 8 bases, J lost 8 bases, and 10 bases lay in between. CDR3 sequence reads: CASGLREPQHF. Written as DNA, the CDR3 is TGTGCCAGCGGGCTACGAGAGCCCCAGCATTTT.

This clone occurred a few times. The chain links TRBV5-1 to TRBJ2-7; possible D gene TRBD1, 5 bases. Trimming took off 4 bases at V and 1 base at J, with 18 bases between the two ends. The CDR3 is made up of 16 amino acids. Germline CDR1 and CDR2: SGHRS and YFSETQ. The CDR3 nucleotides read TGCGCCAGCAGCCGCCGACCGGACACCCAGTCCTACGAGCAGTACTTC. Amino acids: CASSRRPDTQSYEQYF.

This chain links TRBV6-4 with TRBJ2-5, with TRBD2 as a possible D gene (5 bases). CDR3 length equals 15 residues. CDR1 and CDR2 (germline): MRHNA, SNTAGT. V dropped 0 bases and J dropped 5 bases, with 13 bases sitting between them. CDR3 amino acids: CASSDSCPGSETQYF. CDR3 sequence (DNA): TGTGCCAGCAGTGACTCCTGTCCGGGAAGTGAGACCCAGTACTTC.

V usage is TRBV29-1 and J usage is TRBJ1-2, with 10 bases fitting TRBD1. CDR3 length equals 14 residues. The germline CDR1 and CDR2 sequences are SQVTM and ANQGSEA. After removal of 4 bases from V and 0 bases from J, the junction contained 2 bases not matched to a gene. The CDR3 spells CSVVGTGANYGYTF. In DNA, the CDR3 is TGCAGCGTTGTTGGGACAGGGGCTAACTATGGCTACACCTTC.

This rearrangement joins TRBV2 to TRBJ1-2; no firm D call. Trimming left V 4 bases short and J 5 bases short, with 5 bases between. This CDR3 is 11 amino acids long. Germline V CDR1 and CDR2: SNHLY, FYNNEI. As DNA, the CDR3 is TGTGCCAGCAGTGGTGCGTATGGCTACACCTTC. This encodes CASSGAYGYTF. Looking up the rest from reference TRBV2 and TRBJ1-2 gives the full variable domain: EPEVTQTPSHQVTQMGQEVILRCVPISNHLYFYWYRQILGQKVEFLVSFYNNEISEKSEIFDDQFSVERPDGSNFTLKIRSTKLEDSAMYFCASSGAYGYTFGSGTRLTVV.

CDR3 bases: TGTGCCAGCCCGAGAAGAAGACTAGCGGGAGTTGAAGCGCAGTATTTT. Translating gives CASPRRRLAGVEAQYF. V and J are TRBV5-8 and TRBJ2-3; 12 bases are shared with TRBD2. V lost 7 bases to trimming and J lost 10 bases; unmatched junction nucleotides: 16. Germline lookup yields CDR1 SGHTS and CDR2 YDEGEE. CDR3 size: 16 residues. The entire variable domain, with the rest obtained from reference TRBV5-8 and TRBJ2-3, is as follows: EAGVTQSPTHLIKTRGQQATLRCSPISGHTSVYWYQQALGLGLQFLLWYDEGEERNRGNFPPRFSGRQFPNYSSELNVNALELEDSALYLCASPRRRLAGVEAQYFGPGTRLTVL.

The chain is built from TRBV2 and TRBJ2-1, with TRBD1 matching over 7 bases. The CDR3 loop spans 14 amino acids. CDR1 and CDR2 from the germline V gene are SNHLY and FYNNEI. Trimming at V came to 8 bases and at J to 0 bases, leaving 4 bases not matched to a gene. The CDR3 DNA is TGTGCCAGCCACAGGGACAGCTCCTACAATGAGCAGTTCTTC. This gives the protein CASHRDSSYNEQFF.

This clone was detected a few times. V is TRBV6-5 and J is TRBJ2-7, with TRBD1 identical over 12 bases. Per the germline V gene, CDR1 is MNHEY and CDR2 is SVGAGI. This CDR3 is 14 amino acids long. The V gene end was trimmed by 6 bases and the J gene end by 6 bases; junction bases not matched to a gene: 6. As DNA, the CDR3 is TGTGCCAGCAGGAGGGACAGGGGGCGTAGCGAGCAGTACTTC. It yields the protein CASRRDRGRSEQYF.

The rearrangement uses TRBV9 and TRBJ1-1; D gene uncertain. The length of the CDR3 is 13 residues. From germline, CDR1 is SGDLS and CDR2 YYNGEE. Trimming left V 5 bases short and J 5 bases short, with 13 bases between. The CDR3 spells CASRPNGRTEAFF. The DNA for the CDR3 is TGTGCCAGCAGGCCCAATGGGAGAACTGAAGCTTTCTTT.

The genes are TRBV6-5 and TRBJ2-1; TRBD2 matches at 9 bases. Germline V gives CDR1 MNHEY, CDR2 SVGAGI. V was clipped by 6 bases and J by 8 bases; unmatched bases: 8. CDR3 length equals 14 residues. DNA for the CDR3: TGTGCCAGCAGGGCGGGAGGGTCTAGGGATGAGCAGTTCTTC. Its translation: CASRAGGSRDEQFF.

V usage is TRBV30 and J usage is TRBJ1-1; maybe TRBD1 (6 bases). The germline CDR1 and CDR2 sequences are GTSNPN and SVGIG (reference sequence). CDR3 length: 13 residues. Trimming pared 5 bases from V and 6 bases from J, leaving 16 bases between. DNA for the CDR3: TGTGCCTGGCGACCTTCAGGGGCGTCTGAAGCTTTCTTT. Translating it yields CAWRPSGASEAFF.

This sequence joins TRBV5-6 and TRBJ1-2, with 8 bases aligning to TRBD1. CDR3 size: 16 residues. The V gene end was trimmed by 0 bases and the J gene end by 4 bases; junction bases not matched to a gene: 8. In germline, CDR1 is SGHDT, CDR2 YYEEEE. This CDR3 is CASSLARTGSLYGYTF. The CDR3 nucleotides read TGTGCCAGCAGCTTGGCCAGGACAGGGTCCCTCTATGGCTACACCTTC.